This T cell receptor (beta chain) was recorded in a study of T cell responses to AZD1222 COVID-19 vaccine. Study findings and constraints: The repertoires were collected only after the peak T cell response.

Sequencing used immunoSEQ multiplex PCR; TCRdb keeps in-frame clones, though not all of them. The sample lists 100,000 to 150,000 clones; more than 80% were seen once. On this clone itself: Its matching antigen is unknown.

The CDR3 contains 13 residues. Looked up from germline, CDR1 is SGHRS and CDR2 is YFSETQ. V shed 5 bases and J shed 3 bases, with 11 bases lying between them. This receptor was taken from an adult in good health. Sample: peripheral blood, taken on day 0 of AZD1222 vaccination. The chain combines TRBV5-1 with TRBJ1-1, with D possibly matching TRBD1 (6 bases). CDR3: CASRPTGYTEAFF. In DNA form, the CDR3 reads TGCGCCAGCAGACCTACAGGGTACACTGAAGCTTTCTTT.